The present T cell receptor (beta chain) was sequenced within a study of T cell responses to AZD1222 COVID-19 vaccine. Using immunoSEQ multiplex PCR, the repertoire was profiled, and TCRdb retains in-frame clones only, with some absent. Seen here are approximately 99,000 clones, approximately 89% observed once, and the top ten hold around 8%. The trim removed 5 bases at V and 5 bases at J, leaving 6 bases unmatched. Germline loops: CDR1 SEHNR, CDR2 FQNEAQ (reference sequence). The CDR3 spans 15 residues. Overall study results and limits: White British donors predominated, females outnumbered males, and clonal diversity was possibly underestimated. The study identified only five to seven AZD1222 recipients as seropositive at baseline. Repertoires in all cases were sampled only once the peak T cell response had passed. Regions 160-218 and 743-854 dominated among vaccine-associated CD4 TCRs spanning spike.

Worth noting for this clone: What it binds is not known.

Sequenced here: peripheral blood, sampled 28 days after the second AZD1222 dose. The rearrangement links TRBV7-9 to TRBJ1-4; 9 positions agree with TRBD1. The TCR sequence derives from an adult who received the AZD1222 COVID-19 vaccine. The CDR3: CASSPGTGPNEKLFF. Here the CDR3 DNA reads TGTGCCAGCAGCCCGGGGACAGGGCCAAATGAAAAACTGTTTTTT.